These 2 T cell receptor beta chains were sequenced from one sample in a study of CD8 T cells in ankylosing spondylitis. TCRdb used MiXCR to reprocess the 5' RACE reads, holding one entry per CDR3 protein. The sample shows 180,000 or so distinct CDR3 sequences, roughly 11% of them seen only once. Sequenced: blood, either unsorted or a sorted T cell fraction (not recorded which). The source is a male donor with ankylosing spondylitis or in good health (not recorded which).

This clonotype has at least ten counts. The chain has TRBV20-1 and TRBJ1-6; D gene uncertain. Germline loops: CDR1 DFQATT, CDR2 SNEGSKA (reference sequence). This CDR3 spans 14 amino acids. V lost 0 bases to trimming and J lost 10 bases, with 13 bases between them. This CDR3 reads CSAREDALGSPLHF. The CDR3 DNA sequence: TGCAGTGCTAGAGAGGATGCTTTAGGATCACCCCTCCACTTT.

The chain carries TRBV12-3 or TRBV12-4 and TRBJ2-7; maybe TRBD1 (6 bases). This CDR3 is built from 13 residues. V lost 2 bases and J lost 5, with 10 bases in between. The CDR3 region has the DNA TGTGCCAGCAGTTTAAGGTCAGGGGACGAGCAGTACTTC. Translation: CASSLRSGDEQYF.